This is a list of T cell receptor beta chains from one sample in a study of T cell responses to AZD1222 COVID-19 vaccine. The protocol was immunoSEQ multiplex PCR, while the TCRdb copy is restricted to in-frame clones and leaves out a portion. The profile shows about 120,000 clones, more than 75% of them singletons. The specimen comprised peripheral blood, sampled on day 0 of AZD1222 vaccination. The receptors stem from an adult in good health. Both conserved end residues are part of each CDR3. The D gene is left open where the match is weak. Clone size is stated in some rows and not others, as once, few, many or a class when expanded.

CDR3 protein: CASSPGLAESHYEQYF; CDR3 DNA: TGTGCCAGCAGTCCGGGACTAGCGGAGTCACACTACGAGCAGTACTTC; V gene: TRBV27; D gene: TRBD2; J gene: TRBJ2-7; clone size: -
CDR3 protein: CASSPGATNTGELFF; CDR3 DNA: TGTGCCAGCTCACCAGGGGCCACCAACACCGGGGAGCTGTTTTTT; V gene: TRBV18; D gene: -; J gene: TRBJ2-2; clone size: -
CDR3 protein: CASSLSTGGEGLYGYTF; CDR3 DNA: TGCGCCAGCAGCTTGTCAACCGGGGGAGAGGGGCTCTATGGCTACACCTTC; V gene: TRBV5-1; D gene: -; J gene: TRBJ1-2; clone size: -
CDR3 protein: CASSRAVTGLNEKLFF; CDR3 DNA: TGCGCCAGCAGCAGGGCTGTGACAGGGCTAAATGAAAAACTGTTTTTT; V gene: TRBV5-1; D gene: TRBD1; J gene: TRBJ1-4; clone size: -
CDR3 protein: CASSPIPGQGMSF; CDR3 DNA: TGCGCCAGCAGCCCGATACCGGGACAGGGTATGTCCTTC; V gene: TRBV5-1; D gene: TRBD1; J gene: TRBJ1-2; clone size: -
CDR3 protein: CASSQDLLGRGTIYF; CDR3 DNA: TGTGCCAGCAGCCAAGATCTATTGGGAAGGGGCACCATATATTTT; V gene: TRBV3-1/TRBV3-2; D gene: -; J gene: TRBJ1-3; clone size: -
CDR3 protein: CASSPPSTGSGELFF; CDR3 DNA: TGTGCCAGCAGTCCGCCTTCCACAGGGTCCGGGGAGCTGTTTTTT; V gene: TRBV25-1; D gene: -; J gene: TRBJ2-2; clone size: -
CDR3 protein: CASSRLGQEGTEAFF; CDR3 DNA: TGTGCCAGCAGCCGGCTAGGACAGGAAGGCACTGAAGCTTTCTTT; V gene: TRBV9; D gene: TRBD1; J gene: TRBJ1-1; clone size: -
CDR3 protein: CASSFAGLQETQYF; CDR3 DNA: TGCGCCAGCAGCTTTGCAGGCCTCCAAGAGACCCAGTACTTC; V gene: TRBV5-1; D gene: -; J gene: TRBJ2-5; clone size: -
CDR3 protein: CAISLTDTQYF; CDR3 DNA: TGTGCCATCAGTCTCACAGATACGCAGTATTTT; V gene: TRBV10-3; D gene: -; J gene: TRBJ2-3; clone size: -
CDR3 protein: CASSPPAQVGYTF; CDR3 DNA: TGTGCCAGCTCACCACCGGCCCAAGTTGGCTACACCTTC; V gene: TRBV18; D gene: -; J gene: TRBJ1-2; clone size: -
CDR3 protein: CASSPDSGTDTQYF; CDR3 DNA: TGCGCCAGCAGCCCGGACTCCGGCACAGATACGCAGTATTTT; V gene: TRBV5-1; D gene: -; J gene: TRBJ2-3; clone size: once
CDR3 protein: CASSLLSPHVLTF; CDR3 DNA: TGTGCCAGCAGCTTGCTCAGCCCTCACGTCCTGACTTTC; V gene: TRBV5-5; D gene: -; J gene: TRBJ2-6; clone size: -
CDR3 protein: CASSTDRGEGTEAFF; CDR3 DNA: TGCGCCAGCAGCACGGACAGGGGAGAAGGCACTGAAGCTTTCTTT; V gene: TRBV4-1; D gene: TRBD1; J gene: TRBJ1-1; clone size: -
CDR3 protein: CASSKRKGITEAFF; CDR3 DNA: TGTGCCAGCAGCAAACGGAAAGGGATCACTGAAGCTTTCTTT; V gene: TRBV21-1; D gene: -; J gene: TRBJ1-1; clone size: -
CDR3 protein: CASSPSGQAPNSPLHF; CDR3 DNA: TGTGCCAGCTCACCGAGTGGGCAGGCCCCTAATTCACCCCTCCACTTT; V gene: TRBV18; D gene: -; J gene: TRBJ1-6; clone size: few
CDR3 protein: CASSLIGQETQYF; CDR3 DNA: TGTGCCAGCAGTTTGATCGGCCAAGAGACCCAGTACTTC; V gene: TRBV12-3/TRBV12-4; D gene: -; J gene: TRBJ2-5; clone size: -
CDR3 protein: CSVGNQRATFF; CDR3 DNA: TGCAGCGTTGGGAATCAAAGAGCGACTTTCTTT; V gene: TRBV29-1; D gene: -; J gene: TRBJ1-1; clone size: -
CDR3 protein: CASSLQDRPGNTIYF; CDR3 DNA: TGTGCCAGCAGCTTACAGGACAGGCCGGGGAACACCATATATTTT; V gene: TRBV7-2; D gene: TRBD1; J gene: TRBJ1-3; clone size: -
CDR3 protein: CATSRASGVGNTEAFF; CDR3 DNA: TGTGCCACCAGCAGAGCTTCGGGGGTGGGGAACACTGAAGCTTTCTTT; V gene: TRBV15; D gene: -; J gene: TRBJ1-1; clone size: -
CDR3 protein: CASSYGAGGGNQPQHF; CDR3 DNA: TGTGCCAGCAGTTACGGGGCAGGGGGCGGCAATCAGCCCCAGCATTTT; V gene: TRBV6-2/TRBV6-3; D gene: TRBD1; J gene: TRBJ1-5; clone size: -
CDR3 protein: CASSQDATGTYGYTF; CDR3 DNA: TGCGCCAGCAGCCAAGACGCCACAGGGACCTATGGCTACACCTTC; V gene: TRBV4-1; D gene: -; J gene: TRBJ1-2; clone size: -
CDR3 protein: CASGSESRIYGYTF; CDR3 DNA: TGTGCCAGTGGGTCGGAATCCCGCATCTATGGCTACACCTTC; V gene: TRBV19; D gene: -; J gene: TRBJ1-2; clone size: few
CDR3 protein: CASSLASGGRTRGYEKLFF; CDR3 DNA: TGTGCCAGCAGCTTGGCCTCCGGGGGACGAACGAGGGGGTATGAAAAACTGTTTTTT; V gene: TRBV5-8; D gene: -; J gene: TRBJ1-4; clone size: -
CDR3 protein: CASSLRENQPQHF; CDR3 DNA: TGTGCCAGCAGTTTGAGGGAAAATCAGCCCCAGCATTTT; V gene: TRBV12-3/TRBV12-4; D gene: -; J gene: TRBJ1-5; clone size: -
CDR3 protein: CASSEGGVNEKLFF; CDR3 DNA: TGTGCCAGCAGTGAAGGGGGGGTGAACGAAAAACTGTTTTTT; V gene: TRBV2; D gene: -; J gene: TRBJ1-4; clone size: -
CDR3 protein: CASIPGQDYGYTF; CDR3 DNA: TGTGCCAGCATCCCGGGACAAGACTATGGCTACACCTTC; V gene: TRBV6-5; D gene: -; J gene: TRBJ1-2; clone size: -
CDR3 protein: CASSVGLAGKNTEAFF; CDR3 DNA: TGTGCCAGCAGCGTAGGCTTGGCAGGGAAGAACACTGAAGCTTTCTTT; V gene: TRBV9; D gene: -; J gene: TRBJ1-1; clone size: -
CDR3 protein: CASNNRGYSPLHF; CDR3 DNA: TGTGCCAGCAATAACCGGGGCTATTCACCCCTCCACTTT; V gene: TRBV11-2; D gene: -; J gene: TRBJ1-6; clone size: once
CDR3 protein: CASSLDQGGTSHYNEQFF; CDR3 DNA: TGTGCCAGCAGCTTAGATCAAGGGGGTACGTCCCACTACAATGAGCAGTTCTTC; V gene: TRBV11-3; D gene: -; J gene: TRBJ2-1; clone size: -
CDR3 protein: CASSQGVGNPYEQFF; CDR3 DNA: TGTGCCAGCAGCCAAGGGGTAGGGAACCCCTATGAGCAGTTCTTC; V gene: TRBV3-1/TRBV3-2; D gene: -; J gene: TRBJ2-1; clone size: few
CDR3 protein: CASSMGIPQETQYF; CDR3 DNA: TGTGCCAGTAGTATGGGTATCCCCCAAGAGACCCAGTACTTC; V gene: TRBV19; D gene: -; J gene: TRBJ2-5; clone size: -
CDR3 protein: CASSPGGIEAFF; CDR3 DNA: TGTGCCAGCTCACCGGGGGGCATCGAAGCTTTCTTT; V gene: TRBV18; D gene: -; J gene: TRBJ1-1; clone size: -
CDR3 protein: CASSQSLGTDTQYF; CDR3 DNA: TGCGCCAGCAGTCAATCGCTTGGGACAGATACGCAGTATTTT; V gene: TRBV23-1; D gene: -; J gene: TRBJ2-3; clone size: -
CDR3 protein: CASSSYRGLYGYTF; CDR3 DNA: TGTGCCAGCAGTTCGTACAGGGGACTCTATGGCTACACCTTC; V gene: TRBV6-2/TRBV6-3; D gene: TRBD1; J gene: TRBJ1-2; clone size: -
CDR3 protein: CATSDRQTGQPQHF; CDR3 DNA: TGTGCCACCAGTGATCGACAGACAGGACAGCCCCAGCATTTT; V gene: TRBV24-1; D gene: -; J gene: TRBJ1-5; clone size: -
CDR3 protein: CASSLLDRGYSPLHF; CDR3 DNA: TGTGCCAGCAGCCTACTGGACAGGGGGTATTCACCCCTCCACTTT; V gene: TRBV6-5; D gene: TRBD1; J gene: TRBJ1-6; clone size: -
CDR3 protein: CASSYNREKLFF; CDR3 DNA: TGTGCCAGCAGTTACAATAGGGAAAAACTGTTTTTT; V gene: TRBV12-3/TRBV12-4; D gene: -; J gene: TRBJ1-4; clone size: -
CDR3 protein: CASSLEAKFRAEAFF; CDR3 DNA: TGTGCCAGCAGCTTGGAGGCCAAGTTTAGGGCTGAAGCTTTCTTT; V gene: TRBV5-4; D gene: -; J gene: TRBJ1-1; clone size: -
CDR3 protein: CASSWTGGALGYTF; CDR3 DNA: TGTGCCAGCAGCTGGACAGGGGGCGCTCTTGGCTACACCTTC; V gene: TRBV2; D gene: TRBD1; J gene: TRBJ1-2; clone size: -
CDR3 protein: CASSLGTTPSTDTQYF; CDR3 DNA: TGTGCCAGCAGCTTAGGGACTACCCCTAGCACAGATACGCAGTATTTT; V gene: TRBV7-9; D gene: -; J gene: TRBJ2-3; clone size: -
CDR3 protein: CASSINRLDGYTF; CDR3 DNA: TGTGCCAGTAGTATTAACAGGTTGGATGGCTACACCTTC; V gene: TRBV19; D gene: -; J gene: TRBJ1-2; clone size: -
CDR3 protein: CASSPQGLGDTEAFF; CDR3 DNA: TGCGCCAGCAGCCCACAGGGGCTTGGGGACACTGAAGCTTTCTTT; V gene: TRBV5-1; D gene: TRBD1; J gene: TRBJ1-1; clone size: -
CDR3 protein: CASRSAGGRGANVLTF; CDR3 DNA: TGTGCCAGCAGGTCGGCGGGGGGGCGTGGGGCCAACGTCCTGACTTTC; V gene: TRBV2; D gene: TRBD2; J gene: TRBJ2-6; clone size: -
CDR3 protein: CASSLGAYYEQYF; CDR3 DNA: TGCGCCAGCAGCTTGGGAGCTTACTACGAGCAGTACTTC; V gene: TRBV5-1; D gene: -; J gene: TRBJ2-7; clone size: -
CDR3 protein: CASRWTGQGGETQYF; CDR3 DNA: TGTGCCAGCAGATGGACAGGGCAGGGTGGGGAGACCCAGTACTTC; V gene: TRBV25-1; D gene: TRBD1; J gene: TRBJ2-5; clone size: -
CDR3 protein: CASSVGVESPLHF; CDR3 DNA: TGTGCCAGCAGCGTAGGGGTGGAGTCACCCCTCCACTTT; V gene: TRBV9; D gene: -; J gene: TRBJ1-6; clone size: -
CDR3 protein: CASSSSRFSIYF; CDR3 DNA: TGTGCCAGCAGTTCCTCCCGCTTCTCCATATATTTT; V gene: TRBV28; D gene: -; J gene: TRBJ1-3; clone size: -
CDR3 protein: CASSIADGTGYTF; CDR3 DNA: TGTGCCAGTAGTATAGCCGACGGGACCGGCTACACCTTC; V gene: TRBV19; D gene: -; J gene: TRBJ1-2; clone size: -
CDR3 protein: CASSQSGTAAYGYTF; CDR3 DNA: TGTGCCAGCAGCCAGTCCGGGACAGCAGCTTATGGCTACACCTTC; V gene: TRBV16; D gene: TRBD1; J gene: TRBJ1-2; clone size: -
CDR3 protein: CASSYRVDTEAFF; CDR3 DNA: TGTGCCAGCAGTTACAGGGTGGACACTGAAGCTTTCTTT; V gene: TRBV7-2; D gene: -; J gene: TRBJ1-1; clone size: -
CDR3 protein: CASSPTRHEQYF; CDR3 DNA: TGTGCCAGCAGCCCTACAAGGCACGAGCAGTACTTC; V gene: TRBV7-2; D gene: -; J gene: TRBJ2-7; clone size: -
CDR3 protein: CASSYARSSSGNTIYF; CDR3 DNA: TGTGCCAGCAGTTACGCCAGAAGTTCCTCTGGAAACACCATATATTTT; V gene: TRBV6-5; D gene: -; J gene: TRBJ1-3; clone size: -
CDR3 protein: CATSRRGLAGGSIETQYF; CDR3 DNA: TGTGCCACCAGCAGGAGGGGACTAGCGGGGGGTAGTATAGAGACCCAGTACTTC; V gene: TRBV15; D gene: TRBD2; J gene: TRBJ2-5; clone size: -
CDR3 protein: CASSEGPGGFNQPQHF; CDR3 DNA: TGTGCCAGCAGTGAAGGTCCAGGGGGTTTCAATCAGCCCCAGCATTTT; V gene: TRBV6-1; D gene: TRBD1; J gene: TRBJ1-5; clone size: -
CDR3 protein: CASSYDRWQGSEAFF; CDR3 DNA: TGTGCCAGCAGTTACGATCGTTGGCAGGGATCTGAAGCTTTCTTT; V gene: TRBV6-5; D gene: -; J gene: TRBJ1-1; clone size: -
CDR3 protein: CASSRRTEAFF; CDR3 DNA: TGTGCCAGCAGCCGGCGGACTGAAGCTTTCTTT; V gene: TRBV7-2; D gene: -; J gene: TRBJ1-1; clone size: -
CDR3 protein: CASSLRPFLRDEQYF; CDR3 DNA: TGTGCCAGCAGCCTCAGGCCCTTTCTGAGGGACGAGCAGTACTTC; V gene: TRBV5-5; D gene: -; J gene: TRBJ2-7; clone size: once